This TCR beta chain stems from a study of OX40 agonist ivuxolimab in advanced cancers. J was trimmed by 5 bases and V by 4 bases; bases with no gene match: 2. CDR1 is SEHNR, CDR2 FQNEAQ, per germline (reference sequence). The CDR3 loop spans 13 amino acids. Profiled with immunoSEQ multiplex PCR; TCRdb holds only in-frame clones, not every one. The data show 55,000 to 60,000 clones, about four fifths seen once. This sequence originates from an adult with an advanced solid tumor such as melanoma, head and neck, liver or kidney cancer. V usage is TRBV7-9 and J usage is TRBJ2-7; 10 bases agree with TRBD1. The material was CD4+ or CD8+ T cells sorted from blood, obtained in a trial of the OX40 agonist ivuxolimab. The CDR3 DNA reads TGTGCCAGCAGCTGGGGACAGGGGAACGAGCAGTACTTC. It is translated as CASSWGQGNEQYF.